This is a list of T cell receptor beta chains from one sample in a study of cytotoxic CD8 clonotypes in ibrutinib-treated CLL. This table comes from immunoSEQ multiplex PCR, and its TCRdb copy is limited to in-frame clones, with some not included. The data show approximately 150,000 clones, approximately 80% seen once. The sequenced sample was PBMCs, obtained after 24 months of ibrutinib treatment. Source of these receptors: a human donor with chronic lymphocytic leukemia. Each CDR3 is given without its conserved first and last residue. D genes are given only for firm matches.

v_gene,d_gene,j_gene,CDR3aa
TRBV18,TRBD1,TRBJ1-5,ASSGTGSGNQPQH
TRBV6-5,TRBD1,TRBJ2-7,ASSKTGFYEQY
TRBV30,TRBD1,TRBJ2-7,AWGTGGTGEQY
TRBV18,TRBD2,TRBJ2-7,ASSTGRGYEQY
TRBV5-1,NA,TRBJ2-3,ASSLASSTDTQY
TRBV7-2,TRBD1,TRBJ2-1,ASSLALTGGGSGEQF
TRBV4-2,NA,TRBJ2-6,ASSQGGQGLSGANVLT
TRBV21-1,NA,TRBJ1-2,ASSAFQGSLVYT
TRBV18,TRBD1,TRBJ1-1,ASSPGGQGVEAF
TRBV28,NA,TRBJ2-2,ASSFPTGTANTGELF
TRBV7-2,NA,TRBJ2-5,ASSLGIETKTQY
TRBV21-1,NA,TRBJ1-2,ASTMDRANYGYT
TRBV29-1,NA,TRBJ1-1,SVVKGATEAF
TRBV7-2,NA,TRBJ2-1,ASSFGFREQF
TRBV28,TRBD1,TRBJ1-4,ASSLQGTGFDEKLF
TRBV19,NA,TRBJ1-1,ASSRTADTEAF
TRBV7-8,TRBD2,TRBJ2-7,ASSLLAGASYEQY
TRBV7-2,TRBD2,TRBJ2-1,ASSSTGTRPYNEQF
TRBV10-3,NA,TRBJ1-1,AISESVAGNTEAF
TRBV28,NA,TRBJ2-7,ASSSPYEQY
TRBV6-1,NA,TRBJ2-7,ASSGQGPYEQY
TRBV28,TRBD1,TRBJ1-1,ASSPHRGLGTEAF
TRBV15,NA,TRBJ1-6,ATSRSQGSPLH
TRBV4-3,NA,TRBJ2-5,ASSQQPTAGYGETQY
TRBV19,NA,TRBJ1-2,ASSPPLQRMDGYT
TRBV5-1,TRBD1,TRBJ1-2,ASSSGTGGAYFGYT
TRBV19,NA,TRBJ1-1,ASKSGQSGYG
TRBV7-9,TRBD1,TRBJ1-2,ASRWDRGDYGYT
TRBV9,NA,TRBJ1-6,ASSPTGTNSPLH
TRBV29-1,TRBD1,TRBJ1-5,SVAPRVTGGSNQPQH
TRBV30,NA,TRBJ1-6,AWNRVGVFYNSPLH
TRBV11-3,NA,TRBJ2-1,ASSRTDNEQF